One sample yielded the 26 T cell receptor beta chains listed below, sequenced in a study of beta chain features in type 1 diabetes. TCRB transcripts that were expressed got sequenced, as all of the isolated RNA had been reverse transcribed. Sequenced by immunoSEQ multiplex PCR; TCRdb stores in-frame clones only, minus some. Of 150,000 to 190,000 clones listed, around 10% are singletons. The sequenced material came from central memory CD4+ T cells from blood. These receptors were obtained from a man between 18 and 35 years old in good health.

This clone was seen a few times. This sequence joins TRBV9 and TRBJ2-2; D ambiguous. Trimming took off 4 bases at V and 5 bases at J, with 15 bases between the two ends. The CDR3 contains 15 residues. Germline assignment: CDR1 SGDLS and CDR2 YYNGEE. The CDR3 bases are TGTGCCAGCAGCTCCGAGCCCCCCCCTACCGGGGAGCTGTTTTTT. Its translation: CASSSEPPPTGELFF.

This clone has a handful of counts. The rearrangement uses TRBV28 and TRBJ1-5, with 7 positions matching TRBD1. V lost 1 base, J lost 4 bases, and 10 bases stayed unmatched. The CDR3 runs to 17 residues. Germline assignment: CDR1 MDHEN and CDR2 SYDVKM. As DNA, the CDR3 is TGTGCCAGCAGTTTATTAGGGAGGGGGCTGCAGAATCAGCCCCAGCATTTT. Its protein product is CASSLLGRGLQNQPQHF.

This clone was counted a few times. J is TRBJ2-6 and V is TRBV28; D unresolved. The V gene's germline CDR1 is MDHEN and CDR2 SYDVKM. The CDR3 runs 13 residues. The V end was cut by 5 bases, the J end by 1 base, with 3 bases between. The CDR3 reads CASSLSGANVLTF. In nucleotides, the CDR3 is TGTGCCAGCAGTCTTTCTGGGGCCAACGTCCTGACTTTC.

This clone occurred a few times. The CDR3 sequence is CASRPRGLGETQYF. CDR3 sequence (DNA): TGTGCCAGCAGGCCCCGGGGATTGGGAGAGACCCAGTACTTC. The chain couples TRBV28 to TRBJ2-5, with D tentatively TRBD2 (5 bases). The CDR3 length is 14 residues. Germline V gene lookup returns CDR1 MDHEN and CDR2 SYDVKM. With 6 bases removed from V and 4 bases from J, the gap between germline ends came to 15 bases.

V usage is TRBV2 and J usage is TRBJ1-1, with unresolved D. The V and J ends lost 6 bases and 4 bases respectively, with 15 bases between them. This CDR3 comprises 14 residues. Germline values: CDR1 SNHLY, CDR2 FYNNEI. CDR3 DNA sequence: TGTGCCAGCAGCATTGGGAATTGGGGCACTGAAGCTTTCTTT. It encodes CASSIGNWGTEAFF.

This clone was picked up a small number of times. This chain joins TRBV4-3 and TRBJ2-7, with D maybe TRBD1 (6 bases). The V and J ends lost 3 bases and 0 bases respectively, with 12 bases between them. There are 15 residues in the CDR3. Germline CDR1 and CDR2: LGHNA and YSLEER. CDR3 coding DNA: TGCGCCAGCAGCCATGACCAGGGGCCCTCCTACGAGCAGTACTTC. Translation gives CASSHDQGPSYEQYF.

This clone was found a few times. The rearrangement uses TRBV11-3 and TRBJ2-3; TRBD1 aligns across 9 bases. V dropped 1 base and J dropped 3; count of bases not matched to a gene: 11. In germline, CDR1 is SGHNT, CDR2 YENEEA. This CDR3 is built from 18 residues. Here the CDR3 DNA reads TGTGCCAGCAGCTTAGCCCCACCAAACAGGGGGCGGACAGATACGCAGTATTTT. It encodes CASSLAPPNRGRTDTQYF.

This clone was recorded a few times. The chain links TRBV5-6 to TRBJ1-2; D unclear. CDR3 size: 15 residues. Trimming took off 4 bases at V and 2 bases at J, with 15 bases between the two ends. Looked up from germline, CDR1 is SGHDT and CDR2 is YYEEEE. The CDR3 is CASSETQRGNYGYTF. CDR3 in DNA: TGTGCCAGCAGCGAGACACAGAGAGGGAACTATGGCTACACCTTC.

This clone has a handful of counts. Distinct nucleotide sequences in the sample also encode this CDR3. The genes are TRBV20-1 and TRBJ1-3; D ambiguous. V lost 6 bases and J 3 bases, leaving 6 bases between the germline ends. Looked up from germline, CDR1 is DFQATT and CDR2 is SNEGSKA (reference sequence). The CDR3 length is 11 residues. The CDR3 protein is CSAPIGNTIYF. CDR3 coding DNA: TGCAGTGCACCTATTGGAAACACCATATATTTT.

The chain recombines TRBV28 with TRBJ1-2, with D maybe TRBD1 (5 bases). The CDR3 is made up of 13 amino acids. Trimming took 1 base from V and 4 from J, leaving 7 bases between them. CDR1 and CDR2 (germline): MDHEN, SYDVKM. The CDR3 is CASSLSGFYGYTF. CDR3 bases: TGTGCCAGCAGTTTATCAGGGTTCTATGGCTACACCTTC.

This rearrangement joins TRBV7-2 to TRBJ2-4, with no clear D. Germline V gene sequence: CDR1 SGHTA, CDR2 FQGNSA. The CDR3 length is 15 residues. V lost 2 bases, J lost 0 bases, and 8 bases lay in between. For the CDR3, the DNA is TGTGCCAGCAGCTTAACAAGGCTAGCCAAAAACATTCAGTACTTC. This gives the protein CASSLTRLAKNIQYF.

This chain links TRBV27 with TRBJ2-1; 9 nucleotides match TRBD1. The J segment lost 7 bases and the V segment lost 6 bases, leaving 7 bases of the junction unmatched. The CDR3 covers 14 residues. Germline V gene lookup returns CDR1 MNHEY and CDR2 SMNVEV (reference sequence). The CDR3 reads CASSGDRARNEQFF. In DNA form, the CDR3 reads TGTGCCAGCAGCGGGGACAGGGCTCGAAATGAGCAGTTCTTC.

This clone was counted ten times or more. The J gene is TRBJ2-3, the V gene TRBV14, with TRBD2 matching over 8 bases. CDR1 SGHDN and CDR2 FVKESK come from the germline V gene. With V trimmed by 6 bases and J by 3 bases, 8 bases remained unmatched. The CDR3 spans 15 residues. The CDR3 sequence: CASSLRTSRTDTQYF. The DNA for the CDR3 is TGTGCCAGCAGTCTCAGGACTAGCCGGACAGATACGCAGTATTTT.

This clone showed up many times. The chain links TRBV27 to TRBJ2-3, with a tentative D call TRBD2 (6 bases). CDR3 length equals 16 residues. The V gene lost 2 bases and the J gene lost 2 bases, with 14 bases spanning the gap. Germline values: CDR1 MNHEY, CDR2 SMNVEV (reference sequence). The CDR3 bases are TGTGCCAGCAGTTTAATTGGGGGGACCTTCACAGATACGCAGTATTTT. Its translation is CASSLIGGTFTDTQYF.

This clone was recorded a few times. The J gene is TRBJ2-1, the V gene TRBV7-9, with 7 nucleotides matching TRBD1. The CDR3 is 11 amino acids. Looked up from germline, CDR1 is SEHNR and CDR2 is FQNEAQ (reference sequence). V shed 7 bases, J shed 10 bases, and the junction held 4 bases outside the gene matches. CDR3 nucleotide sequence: TGTGCCAGCAACACAGGGGTGGAGCAGTTCTTC. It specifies CASNTGVEQFF.

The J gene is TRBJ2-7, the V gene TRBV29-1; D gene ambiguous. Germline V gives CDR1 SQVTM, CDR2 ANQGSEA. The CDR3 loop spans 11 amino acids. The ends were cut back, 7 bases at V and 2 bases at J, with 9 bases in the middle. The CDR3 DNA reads TGCAGCGCCTCGTCGGCCTACGAGCAGTACTTC. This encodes CSASSAYEQYF.

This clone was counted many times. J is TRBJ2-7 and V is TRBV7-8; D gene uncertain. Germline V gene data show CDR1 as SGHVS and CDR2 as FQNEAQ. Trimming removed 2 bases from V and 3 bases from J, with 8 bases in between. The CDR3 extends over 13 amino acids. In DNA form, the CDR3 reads TGTGCCAGCAGCTTAAAAGCACACTACGAGCAGTACTTC. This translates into CASSLKAHYEQYF.

This CDR3 is CASSQVFTGSVQGEQFF. The CDR3 DNA follows: TGCGCCAGCAGCCAAGTTTTTACGGGATCCGTTCAAGGTGAGCAGTTCTTC. This rearrangement joins TRBV4-3 to TRBJ2-1; tentative D call: TRBD2 (5 bases). Germline CDR1 reads LGHNA; CDR2 reads YSLEER. The CDR3 totals 17 residues. The ends were cut back, 1 base at V and 9 bases at J, with 22 bases in the middle.

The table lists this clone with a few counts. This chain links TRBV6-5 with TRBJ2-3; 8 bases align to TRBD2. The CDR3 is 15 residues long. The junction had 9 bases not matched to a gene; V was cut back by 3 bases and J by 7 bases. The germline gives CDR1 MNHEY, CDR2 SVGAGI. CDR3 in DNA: TGTGCCAGCAGTTATGGAGCGGGGGTCCTAAATACGCAGTATTTT. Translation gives CASSYGAGVLNTQYF.

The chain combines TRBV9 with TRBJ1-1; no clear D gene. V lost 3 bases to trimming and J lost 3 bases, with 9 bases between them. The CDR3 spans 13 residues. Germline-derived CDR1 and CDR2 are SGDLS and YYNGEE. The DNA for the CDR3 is TGTGCCAGCAGCGCGTCGCCTCACACTGAAGCTTTCTTT. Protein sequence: CASSASPHTEAFF.

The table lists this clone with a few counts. CDR3 protein: CASSSESRGRRAKNIQYF. CDR3 in DNA: TGTGCCAGCAGCTCTGAGTCCAGGGGGCGGAGGGCCAAAAACATTCAGTACTTC. The rearrangement links TRBV7-2 to TRBJ2-4, with 8 nucleotides matching TRBD1. The trim removed 4 bases at V and 1 base at J, leaving 12 bases unmatched. CDR1 is SGHTA, CDR2 FQGNSA, per germline. CDR3 length equals 18 residues.

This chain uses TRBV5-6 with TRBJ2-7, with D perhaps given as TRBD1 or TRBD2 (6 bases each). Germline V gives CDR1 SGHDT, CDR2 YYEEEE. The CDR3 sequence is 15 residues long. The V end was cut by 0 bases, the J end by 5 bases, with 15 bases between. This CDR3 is CASSLVGGPQNEQYF. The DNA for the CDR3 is TGTGCCAGCAGCTTGGTAGGGGGGCCACAGAACGAGCAGTACTTC. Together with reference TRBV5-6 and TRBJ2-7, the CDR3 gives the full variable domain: DAGVTQSPTHLIKTRGQQVTLRCSPKSGHDTVSWYQQALGQGPQFIFQYYEEEERQRGNFPDRFSGHQFPNYSSELNVNALLLGDSALYLCASSLVGGPQNEQYFGPGTRLTVT.

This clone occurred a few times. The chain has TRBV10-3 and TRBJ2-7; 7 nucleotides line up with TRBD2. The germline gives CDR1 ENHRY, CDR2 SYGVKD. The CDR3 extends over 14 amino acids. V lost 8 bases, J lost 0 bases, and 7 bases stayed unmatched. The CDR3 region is CAIAFGGSSYEQYF. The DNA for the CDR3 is TGTGCCATCGCATTCGGCGGGAGCTCCTACGAGCAGTACTTC.

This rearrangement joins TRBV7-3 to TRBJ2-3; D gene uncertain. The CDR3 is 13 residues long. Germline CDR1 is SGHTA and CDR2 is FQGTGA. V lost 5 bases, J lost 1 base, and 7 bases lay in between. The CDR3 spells CASSTMRTDTQYF. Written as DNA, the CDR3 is TGTGCCAGCAGCACGATGCGCACAGATACGCAGTATTTT.

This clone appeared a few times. For the CDR3, the DNA is TGCAGCGTTCCGGGACTAGCGGGACTTTTAGGTTACAATGAGCAGTTCTTC. Translating gives CSVPGLAGLLGYNEQFF. The chain carries TRBV29-1 and TRBJ2-1, with 13 nucleotides matching TRBD2. Trimming cost V 5 bases and J 4 bases; bases outside gene matches: 11. Germline loops: CDR1 SQVTM, CDR2 ANQGSEA. The CDR3 is made up of 17 amino acids.

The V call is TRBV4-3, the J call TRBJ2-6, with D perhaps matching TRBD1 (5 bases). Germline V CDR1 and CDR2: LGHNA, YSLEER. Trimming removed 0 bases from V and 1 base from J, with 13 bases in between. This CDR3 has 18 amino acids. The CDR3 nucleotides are TGCGCCAGCAGCCAAGAGCTCCCAGGGTCTTCTGGGGCCAACGTCCTGACTTTC. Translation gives CASSQELPGSSGANVLTF.